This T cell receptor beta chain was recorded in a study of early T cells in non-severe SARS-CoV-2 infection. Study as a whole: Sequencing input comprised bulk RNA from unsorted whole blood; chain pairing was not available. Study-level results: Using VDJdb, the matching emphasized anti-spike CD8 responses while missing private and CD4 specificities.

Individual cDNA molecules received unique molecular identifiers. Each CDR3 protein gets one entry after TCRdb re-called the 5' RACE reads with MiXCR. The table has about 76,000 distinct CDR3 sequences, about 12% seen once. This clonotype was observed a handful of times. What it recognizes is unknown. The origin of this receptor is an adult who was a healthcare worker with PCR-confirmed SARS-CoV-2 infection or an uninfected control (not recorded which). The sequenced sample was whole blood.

This CDR3 reads CSVAASGGGGTQYF. CDR3 nucleotides: TGCAGCGTTGCGGCTAGCGGGGGCGGCGGGACCCAGTACTTC. This sequence joins TRBV29-1 and TRBJ2-5; 10 bases line up with TRBD2. Germline lookup yields CDR1 SQVTM and CDR2 ANQGSEA. This CDR3 has 14 residues. Trimming at V came to 4 bases and at J to 7 bases, leaving 9 bases not matched to a gene.